This record looks at one T cell receptor beta chain sequence and its context. The antigen is unknown. The data are from a study of OX40 agonist ivuxolimab in advanced cancers. Whole-study context: About 40% of patients had received prior checkpoint inhibitor therapy. Among those treated, three patients had partial responses, one with hepatocellular carcinoma and two with cutaneous melanoma.

Produced via immunoSEQ multiplex PCR; TCRdb's table is partial and in-frame only. The data show about 31,000 clones, approximately 86% seen once. V was trimmed by 0 bases and J by 11 bases, leaving 19 bases between them. Germline lookup yields CDR1 GTSNPN and CDR2 SVGIG (reference sequence). The CDR3 contains 14 residues. Researchers took blood at baseline, on cycle 4 day 1, and on cycle 7 day 1. Findings of the study overall: Both CD4+ and CD8+ T cell populations in blood had undergone clonal expansion by week 6 at 0.1 to 3.0 mg/kg.

This chain links TRBV30 with TRBJ1-1, with unresolved D. The sequence was obtained from an adult with an advanced solid tumor such as melanoma, head and neck, liver or kidney cancer. The sequencing used CD4+ or CD8+ T cells sorted from blood, collected in a trial of the OX40 agonist ivuxolimab. The chain's CDR3 is CAWSVIAGSMEAFF. The CDR3 DNA reads as TGTGCCTGGAGTGTAATAGCCGGGTCGATGGAGGCTTTCTTT.